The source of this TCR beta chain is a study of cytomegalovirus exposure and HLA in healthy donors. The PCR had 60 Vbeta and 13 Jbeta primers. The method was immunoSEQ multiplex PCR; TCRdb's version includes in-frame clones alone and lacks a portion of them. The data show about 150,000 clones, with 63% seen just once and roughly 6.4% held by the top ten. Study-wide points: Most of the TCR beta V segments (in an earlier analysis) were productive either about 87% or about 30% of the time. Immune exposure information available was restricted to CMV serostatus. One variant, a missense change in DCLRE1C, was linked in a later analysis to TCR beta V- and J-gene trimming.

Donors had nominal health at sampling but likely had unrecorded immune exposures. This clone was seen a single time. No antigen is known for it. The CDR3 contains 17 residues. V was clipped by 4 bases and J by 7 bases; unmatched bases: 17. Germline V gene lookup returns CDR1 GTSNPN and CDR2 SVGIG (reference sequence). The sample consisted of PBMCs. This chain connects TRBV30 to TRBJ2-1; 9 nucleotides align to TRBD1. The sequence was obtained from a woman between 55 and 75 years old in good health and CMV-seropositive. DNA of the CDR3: TGTGCCTGGAATTCCCGACGCCCGGGACAGGGAAAAAATGAGCAGTTCTTC. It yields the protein CAWNSRRPGQGKNEQFF.